Below, 25 T cell receptor beta chains from the same sample are listed, as sequenced in a study of blood T cell repertoires in COVID-19. Here immunoSEQ multiplex PCR was the method, and the copy in TCRdb shows in-frame clones only, minus some. This sample has 270,000 or so clones, with about 89% found just once. Sample: peripheral blood. The receptor source for this set is a man between 35 and 55 years old with active or convalescent COVID-19.

The sample holds one count of this clone. This chain uses TRBV19 with TRBJ2-3, with D unresolved. CDR3 size: 14 residues. Looked up from germline, CDR1 is LNHDA and CDR2 is SQIVND (reference sequence). Trimming stripped 1 base from V and 3 bases from J, with 8 bases between. The CDR3 DNA reads TGTGCCAGTAGTATAGCTGGTCGGACAGATACGCAGTATTTT. Translated, it gives CASSIAGRTDTQYF.

In its sample, this clone was seen once. The chain carries TRBV4-2 and TRBJ1-2, with D possibly being TRBD1 (5 bases). Germline V lookup: CDR1 LGHNA, CDR2 YNFKEQ. CDR3 length: 16 amino acids. The V and J ends lost 1 base and 4 bases respectively, with 16 bases between them. The CDR3 DNA sequence: TGTGCCAGCAGCCAAGGTTTTTCTGGGGGACTCTATGGCTACACCTTC. Residues: CASSQGFSGGLYGYTF.

The chain links TRBV28 to TRBJ2-4; a weak D match, TRBD2 (5 bases). Germline CDR1 MDHEN, CDR2 SYDVKM. Trimming cost V 6 bases and J 6 bases, with 15 bases left between them. The CDR3 is 14 residues long. The CDR3 coding sequence is TGTGCCAGCAGCTCCGGGAACCAAATAAACATTCAGTACTTC. It translates to CASSSGNQINIQYF.

This clone was picked up one time. The chain recombines TRBV20-1 with TRBJ2-1; 10 bases agree with TRBD1. CDR1 and CDR2 (germline): DFQATT, SNEGSKA (reference sequence). This CDR3 comprises 17 residues. V trimming: 3 bases; J trimming: 8 bases; junction bases outside the gene matches: 16. The CDR3 loop is CSASPGFGQGDFDEQFF. The CDR3 bases are TGCAGTGCTAGTCCCGGTTTCGGACAGGGGGACTTTGATGAGCAGTTCTTC.

The chain uses TRBV12-3 or TRBV12-4 and TRBJ1-2; 10 positions match TRBD1. The CDR3 consists of 13 residues. With 6 bases clipped from V and 8 bases from J, the junction kept 6 bases outside the gene matches. CDR3 sequence: CASRPGQGIGYTF. The CDR3 DNA is TGTGCCAGCAGACCGGGACAGGGGATAGGCTACACCTTC.

This clone was observed a single time. The V gene is TRBV3-1 (or the pseudogene TRBV3-2), the J gene TRBJ2-7; 8 bases are a match to TRBD2. There are 16 residues in the CDR3. With V trimmed by 3 bases and J by 3 bases, 10 bases remained unmatched. Per germline, CDR1 LGHDT and CDR2 YNNKEL (reference sequence). CDR3 region: CASSHSGRLAGYEQYF. DNA of the CDR3: TGTGCCAGCAGCCACTCCGGGAGGCTAGCGGGCTACGAGCAGTACTTC.

The V gene is TRBV25-1, the J gene TRBJ1-1; no reliable D call. V gave up 4 bases and J gave up 1 base, with 16 bases separating them. The germline gives CDR1 MGHDK, CDR2 SYGVNS. The length of the CDR3 is 16 residues. CDR3 coding DNA: TGTGCCAGCAGTGCCCCCGGGAGGCTGGGGAACACTGAAGCTTTCTTT. It encodes CASSAPGRLGNTEAFF. The full variable domain, rest sourced from reference TRBV25-1 and TRBJ1-1, is EADIYQTPRYLVIGTGKKITLECSQTMGHDKMYWYQQDPGMELHLIHYSYGVNSTEKGDLSSESTVSRIRTEHFPLTLESARPSHTSQYLCASSAPGRLGNTEAFFGQGTRLTVV.

The chain is built from TRBV11-3 and TRBJ2-1; maybe TRBD2 (6 bases). Between the trimmed V and J ends, which lost 3 bases and 8 bases, there was a span of 26 bases. This CDR3 has 18 amino acids. The germline CDR1 and CDR2 sequences are SGHNT and YENEEA. The CDR3 region has the DNA TGTGCCAGCAGCTTGGGGTCCCCAACATGGATAGGAGGGGATGAGCAGTTCTTC. Amino acid sequence: CASSLGSPTWIGGDEQFF.

The chain is built from TRBV13 and TRBJ1-2, with D possibly matching TRBD1 (6 bases). The CDR3 spans 13 residues. V lost 3 bases and J 5 bases, leaving 10 bases between the germline ends. Germline assignment: CDR1 PRHDT and CDR2 FYEKMQ (reference sequence). The CDR3 DNA reads as TGTGCCAGCAGCTTCGGACAGCGATATGGCTACACCTTC. It translates to CASSFGQRYGYTF.

The V and J genes are TRBV4-1 and TRBJ2-7, with D possibly TRBD2 on 5 matching bases. The CDR3 is 14 residues long. Germline V gene lookup returns CDR1 MGHRA and CDR2 YSYEKL. The V end was cut by 2 bases, the J end by 3 bases, with 11 bases between. CDR3 region: CASSQSGTNYEQYF. The DNA of the CDR3 is TGCGCCAGCAGCCAAAGCGGAACGAACTACGAGCAGTACTTC.

The gene calls are TRBV6-1 and TRBJ2-7, with D possibly TRBD1 on 6 matching bases. Germline loops: CDR1 MNHNS, CDR2 SASEGT. V lost 3 bases to trimming and J lost 1 base, with 16 bases between them. This CDR3 is 16 amino acids long. The CDR3 DNA reads TGTGCCAGCAGTGACCGCCACAGGGTAGGGTCCTACGAGCAGTACTTC. Translating gives CASSDRHRVGSYEQYF.

This clone was detected a few times. The chain employs TRBV19 and TRBJ1-4; D possibly corresponds to TRBD1 (5 bases). This CDR3 is 13 amino acids long. The V gene's germline CDR1 is LNHDA and CDR2 SQIVND (reference sequence). V was cut by 5 bases and J by 5 bases, with 9 bases left in between. CDR3 bases: TGTGCCAGTAGTCAGGGCGTAAATGAAAAACTGTTTTTT. This translates into CASSQGVNEKLFF.

The chain recombines TRBV6-5 with TRBJ2-7, with D perhaps matching TRBD2 (5 bases). Trimming removed 0 bases at V and 3 bases at J, with 9 bases between. Germline assignment: CDR1 MNHEY and CDR2 SVGAGI. The CDR3 is 14 amino acids. This CDR3 reads CASSYSFGDYEQYF. The CDR3 coding sequence is TGTGCCAGCAGTTACTCATTCGGGGACTACGAGCAGTACTTC.

This clone was seen once. The rearrangement joins TRBV5-1 to TRBJ1-3; TRBD1 agrees at 8 bases. This CDR3 has 15 amino acids. Germline CDR1 reads SGHRS; CDR2 reads YFSETQ. Unmatched junction bases numbered 6, after V lost 5 bases and J lost 2 bases. The CDR3 loop reads CASRKTGDTGNTIYF. The DNA of the CDR3 is TGCGCCAGCAGGAAGACAGGGGATACTGGAAACACCATATATTTT.

The V gene is TRBV4-1, the J gene TRBJ2-6; 9 bases match TRBD1. V lost 0 bases, J lost 3 bases, and 6 bases stayed unmatched. Germline V gene sequence: CDR1 MGHRA, CDR2 YSYEKL. The CDR3 consists of 18 residues. The CDR3 DNA reads as TGCGCCAGCAGCCAAGAGAACAGGGGGCATTTTGGGGCCAACGTCCTGACTTTC. It encodes CASSQENRGHFGANVLTF.

The CDR3 sequence is CASSLRGTLQGADTQYF. CDR3 in DNA: TGTGCCAGCAGCCTGAGAGGGACACTCCAAGGCGCAGATACGCAGTATTTT. The rearrangement links TRBV14 to TRBJ2-3; weak D call: TRBD1 (6 bases). From germline, CDR1 is SGHDN and CDR2 FVKESK. The CDR3 length is 17 residues. Trimming shortened V by 4 bases and J by 4 bases, and 21 bases separated the two germline ends.

The chain joins TRBV11-3 to TRBJ2-2; D perhaps matches TRBD1 (6 bases). V gave up 2 bases and J gave up 0 bases, with 22 bases separating them. This CDR3 is 20 amino acids long. Looked up from germline, CDR1 is SGHNT and CDR2 is YENEEA. The CDR3 sequence is CASSLRPDSRRPSNTGELFF. CDR3 DNA: TGTGCCAGCAGCTTAAGGCCGGACAGCCGCCGCCCCTCGAACACCGGGGAGCTGTTTTTT.

This chain joins TRBV29-1 and TRBJ2-5; 7 nucleotides align to TRBD1. Trimming at V came to 8 bases and at J to 9 bases, leaving 12 bases not matched to a gene. From germline, CDR1 is SQVTM and CDR2 ANQGSEA. The CDR3 is 12 amino acids. The CDR3 nucleotides read TGCAGCCTAAGGGACAGCCCAGAATCCCAGTACTTC. Its protein is CSLRDSPESQYF. Full variable domain (missing parts from reference TRBV29-1 and TRBJ2-5): SAVISQKPSRDICQRGTSLTIQCQVDSQVTMMFWYRQQPGQSLTLIATANQGSEATYESGFVIDKFPISRPNLTFSTLTVSNMSPEDSSIYLCSLRDSPESQYFGPGTRLLVL.

V and J are TRBV19 and TRBJ2-5; 11 bases agree with TRBD2. V was clipped by 8 bases and J by 4 bases; unmatched bases: 3. Looked up from germline, CDR1 is LNHDA and CDR2 is SQIVND (reference sequence). There are 13 residues in the CDR3. Written as DNA, the CDR3 is TGTGCCAGTGGGACTAGCGGAGGAGAGACCCAGTACTTC. It is translated as CASGTSGGETQYF.

The chain has TRBV6-5 and TRBJ2-5; weak D call: TRBD1 (6 bases). The CDR3 extends over 14 amino acids. Germline CDR1 MNHEY, CDR2 SVGAGI. V lost 6 bases and J 5 bases, leaving 16 bases between the germline ends. This CDR3 is CASRGGQSTETQYF. In DNA form, the CDR3 reads TGTGCCAGCAGGGGCGGACAGTCCACGGAGACCCAGTACTTC.

This clone was recorded only once. The rearrangement joins TRBV9 to TRBJ1-4, with D unclear. V was shortened by 0 bases and J by 8 bases, with 14 bases between the two germline ends. This CDR3 contains 15 residues. The germline V gene has CDR1 SGDLS and CDR2 YYNGEE. The CDR3 nucleotides are TGTGCCAGCAGCGTAGTAGGGAGGAAAGACGAAAAACTGTTTTTT. Its translation: CASSVVGRKDEKLFF.

This chain uses TRBV18 with TRBJ1-6, with D perhaps matching TRBD1 (5 bases). Germline loops: CDR1 KGHSH, CDR2 LQKENI. Trimming shortened V by 3 bases and J by 10 bases, and 19 bases separated the two germline ends. This CDR3 comprises 16 residues. The CDR3 loop is CASSPGGGQTSSPLHF. The CDR3 bases are TGTGCCAGCTCACCCGGGGGTGGGCAAACCTCATCACCCCTCCACTTT.

The V gene is TRBV18, the J gene TRBJ1-3; D perhaps matches TRBD1 (6 bases). The CDR3 length is 13 residues. CDR1 and CDR2 (germline): KGHSH, LQKENI. V dropped 5 bases and J dropped 5 bases, with 10 bases sitting between them. The CDR3 is CASSTGSRNTIYF. CDR3 nucleotides: TGTGCCAGCTCAACAGGGTCTAGAAACACCATATATTTT.

This clone was seen a single time. This chain uses TRBV24-1 with TRBJ2-5; 9 positions agree with TRBD1. From germline, CDR1 is KGHDR and CDR2 SFDVKD. This CDR3 spans 16 amino acids. The V gene end was trimmed by 3 bases and the J gene end by 5 bases; junction bases not matched to a gene: 9. The CDR3 sequence: CATSDRLGTGRETQYF. The CDR3 coding sequence is TGTGCCACCAGTGATCGACTCGGGACAGGGAGGGAGACCCAGTACTTC.

The chain combines TRBV5-4 with TRBJ2-5; D possibly corresponds to TRBD2 (6 bases). V was shortened by 4 bases and J by 5 bases, with 12 bases between the two germline ends. CDR1 and CDR2 (germline): SGHNT, YYREEE (reference sequence). This CDR3 spans 13 amino acids. DNA of the CDR3: TGTGCCAGCAGCACGGCGGGGCAGGAGACCCAGTACTTC. This codes for CASSTAGQETQYF.